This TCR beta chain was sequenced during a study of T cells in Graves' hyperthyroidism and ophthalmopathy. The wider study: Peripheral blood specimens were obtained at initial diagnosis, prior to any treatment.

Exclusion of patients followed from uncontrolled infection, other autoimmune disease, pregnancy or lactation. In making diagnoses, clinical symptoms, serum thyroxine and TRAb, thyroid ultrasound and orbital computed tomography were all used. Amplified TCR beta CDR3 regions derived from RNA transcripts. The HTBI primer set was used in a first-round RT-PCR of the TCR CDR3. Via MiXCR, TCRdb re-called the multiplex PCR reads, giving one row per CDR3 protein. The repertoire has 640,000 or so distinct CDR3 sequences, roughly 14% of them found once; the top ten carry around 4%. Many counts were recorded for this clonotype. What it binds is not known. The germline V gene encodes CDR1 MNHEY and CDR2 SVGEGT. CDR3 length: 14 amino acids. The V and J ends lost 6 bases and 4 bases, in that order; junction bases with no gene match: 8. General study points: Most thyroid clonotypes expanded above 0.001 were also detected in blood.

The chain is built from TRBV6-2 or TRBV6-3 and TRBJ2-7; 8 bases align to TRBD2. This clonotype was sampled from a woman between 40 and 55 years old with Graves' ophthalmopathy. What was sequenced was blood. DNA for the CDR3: TGTGCCAGCAGCTCAACTAGCGGTCTATACGAGCAGTACTTC. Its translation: CASSSTSGLYEQYF.